Each of the 24 T cell receptor beta chains below was sequenced from the same sample in a study of blood T cell repertoires in COVID-19. Clones were sequenced by immunoSEQ multiplex PCR, and TCRdb holds only the in-frame ones, with some missing. The table has about 95,000 clones, more than 65% seen once. The material sequenced was peripheral blood. The receptors derive from an elderly man with active or convalescent COVID-19.

This chain links TRBV3-1 (or the pseudogene TRBV3-2) with TRBJ2-7; a possible D gene is TRBD2 (6 bases). Trimming pared 1 base from V and 6 bases from J, leaving 10 bases between. Per germline, CDR1 LGHDT and CDR2 YNNKEL (reference sequence). There are 13 residues in the CDR3. The CDR3, as DNA: TGTGCCAGCAGCCAAGTGGAGGGAGGCGAGCAGTACTTC. It encodes CASSQVEGGEQYF.

The chain employs TRBV6-6 and TRBJ1-1; TRBD1 matches 7 bases. This CDR3 has 15 residues. J was trimmed by 0 bases and V by 7 bases; bases with no gene match: 8. Per the germline V gene, CDR1 is MNHNY and CDR2 is SVGAGI (reference sequence). In nucleotides, the CDR3 is TGTGCCAGCAAAACCACCACAGGGGTGAACACTGAAGCTTTCTTT. This codes for CASKTTTGVNTEAFF.

CDR3: CSVQTGNTDTQYF. CDR3 nucleotides: TGCAGCGTGCAGACAGGAAACACAGATACGCAGTATTTT. The rearrangement joins TRBV29-1 to TRBJ2-3, with D possibly being TRBD1 (6 bases). This CDR3 spans 13 amino acids. V lost 6 bases, J lost 2 bases, and 12 bases lay in between. Germline V gene sequence: CDR1 SQVTM, CDR2 ANQGSEA.

The chain carries TRBV4-3 and TRBJ1-4; D call uncertain. Between the trimmed V and J ends, which lost 4 bases and 1 base, there was a span of 13 bases. The germline V gene encodes CDR1 LGHNA and CDR2 YSLEER. The CDR3 extends over 16 amino acids. The CDR3, as DNA: TGCGCCAGCAGCCTCCGAGCAGAGGGAACTAATGAAAAACTGTTTTTT. Amino acid sequence: CASSLRAEGTNEKLFF.

The chain recombines TRBV27 with TRBJ1-2; no clear D. Germline lookup yields CDR1 MNHEY and CDR2 SMNVEV (reference sequence). This CDR3 is 13 amino acids long. V lost 4 bases and J lost 0, with 6 bases in between. The CDR3 protein is CASSYGANYGYTF. In nucleotides, the CDR3 is TGTGCCAGCAGTTACGGGGCTAACTATGGCTACACCTTC.

The CDR3, as DNA: TGTGCCAGCAGCCCAGACAGGGGTATAGGGGAGCTGTTTTTT. Protein sequence: CASSPDRGIGELFF. The chain employs TRBV11-3 and TRBJ2-2; 8 nucleotides align to TRBD1. The CDR3 extends over 14 amino acids. The V gene end was trimmed by 5 bases and the J gene end by 8 bases; junction bases not matched to a gene: 7. The germline V gene encodes CDR1 SGHNT and CDR2 YENEEA.

This clone was picked up a small number of times. The V gene is TRBV3-1 (or the pseudogene TRBV3-2), the J gene TRBJ2-7; D uncertain. V was trimmed by 1 base and J by 3 bases, leaving 10 bases between them. This CDR3 contains 14 residues. Germline V gives CDR1 LGHDT, CDR2 YNNKEL (reference sequence). CDR3 in amino acids: CASSQGQLNYEQYF. In nucleotides, the CDR3 is TGTGCCAGCAGCCAAGGGCAACTAAACTACGAGCAGTACTTC.

The V gene is TRBV14, the J gene TRBJ2-7, with 8 bases identical to TRBD1. The junction had 4 bases not matched to a gene; V was cut back by 1 base and J by 2 bases. This CDR3 is built from 15 residues. Germline V lookup: CDR1 SGHDN, CDR2 FVKESK. CDR3 bases: TGTGCCAGCAGCCAAGGGCGGGACAGGCCCTACGAGCAGTACTTC. Amino acid sequence: CASSQGRDRPYEQYF. Variable domain in full (rest from reference TRBV14 and TRBJ2-7): EAGVTQFPSHSVIEKGQTVTLRCDPISGHDNLYWYRRVMGKEIKFLLHFVKESKQDESGMPNNRFLAERTGGTYSTLKVQPAELEDSGVYFCASSQGRDRPYEQYFGPGTRLTVT.

The V call is TRBV10-2, the J call TRBJ1-5; D perhaps matches TRBD1 (6 bases). The CDR3 covers 13 residues. The V end was cut by 3 bases, the J end by 11 bases, with 14 bases between. Germline V gene sequence: CDR1 WSHSY, CDR2 SAAADI. For the CDR3, the DNA is TGCGCCAGCAGTGAACAGGGAGGGATGACCCAGCATTTT. Residues: CASSEQGGMTQHF.

V usage is TRBV6-2 or TRBV6-3 and J usage is TRBJ1-5; D is possibly TRBD1 (6 bases). From germline, CDR1 is MNHEY and CDR2 SVGEGT. Trimming removed 5 bases from V and 4 bases from J, with 12 bases in between. The CDR3 has 14 residues. CDR3 coding DNA: TGTGCCAGCAGTAACGGACAGATTAATCAGCCCCAGCATTTT. It encodes CASSNGQINQPQHF.

This clone has more than one count but fewer than ten. CDR3 sequence reads: CASSEFMGLSGGQHSGNTIYF. For the CDR3, the DNA is TGTGCCAGCAGTGAATTCATGGGTCTCTCGGGGGGGCAGCACTCTGGAAACACCATATATTTT. The V call is TRBV6-1, the J call TRBJ1-3; maybe TRBD1 (6 bases). V gave up 2 bases and J gave up 0 bases, with 26 bases separating them. CDR3 length: 21 amino acids. The germline gives CDR1 MNHNS, CDR2 SASEGT.

This clone was seen more than once but under ten times. V usage is TRBV4-1 and J usage is TRBJ2-1; TRBD2 aligns across 8 bases. The CDR3 consists of 15 residues. CDR1 is MGHRA and CDR2 is YSYEKL in the germline V gene. V gave up 4 bases and J gave up 8 bases; unmatched junction bases: 10. The CDR3 region is CASSPRRGGSDEQFF. In DNA form, the CDR3 reads TGCGCCAGCAGCCCGCGCCGGGGGGGCAGCGATGAGCAGTTCTTC.

In its sample, this clone was seen a few times. The chain is built from TRBV30 and TRBJ1-1; D is uncertain. CDR3 length: 14 amino acids. Germline V gene lookup returns CDR1 GTSNPN and CDR2 SVGIG (reference sequence). Trimming shortened V by 3 bases and J by 1 base, and 12 bases separated the two germline ends. CDR3 nucleotides: TGTGCCTGGAGCAAATTTTTGAGGAACACTGAAGCTTTCTTT. Protein product: CAWSKFLRNTEAFF.

The V gene is TRBV18, the J gene TRBJ1-2; a weak D match, TRBD1 (5 bases). Germline V gene data show CDR1 as KGHSH and CDR2 as LQKENI. The CDR3 extends over 16 amino acids. The ends were cut back, 1 base at V and 0 bases at J, with 12 bases in the middle. CDR3 amino acids: CASSPLAGEANYGYTF. The CDR3 region has the DNA TGTGCCAGCTCACCACTTGCGGGGGAAGCTAACTATGGCTACACCTTC. The complete variable domain, with remaining parts taken from reference TRBV18 and TRBJ1-2, reads NAGVMQNPRHLVRRRGQEARLRCSPMKGHSHVYWYRQLPEEGLKFMVYLQKENIIDESGMPKERFSAEFPKEGPSILRIQQVVRGDSAAYFCASSPLAGEANYGYTFGSGTRLTVV.

This chain connects TRBV12-5 to TRBJ2-3, with D possibly TRBD1 on 5 matching bases. V was shortened by 7 bases and J by 1 base, with 12 bases between the two germline ends. In germline, CDR1 is LGHNT, CDR2 FRNRAP. The CDR3 sequence is 14 residues long. The CDR3 loop reads CASAWGRGTDTQYF. CDR3 bases: TGTGCTAGTGCTTGGGGCCGAGGCACAGATACGCAGTATTTT.

This clone was detected once. The chain has TRBV2 and TRBJ2-7, with D tentatively TRBD2 (5 bases). The V end was cut by 0 bases, the J end by 7 bases, with 19 bases between. Germline V gene sequence: CDR1 SNHLY, CDR2 FYNNEI. This CDR3 comprises 16 residues. The CDR3: CASSEALRALSGEQYF. The CDR3 nucleotides read TGTGCCAGCAGTGAAGCGCTTCGGGCCCTGTCGGGAGAGCAGTACTTC.

J is TRBJ2-7 and V is TRBV11-2, with 7 bases lining up with TRBD1. This CDR3 contains 14 residues. J was trimmed by 5 bases and V by 5 bases; bases with no gene match: 9. The germline gives CDR1 SGHAT, CDR2 FQNNGV. The DNA for the CDR3 is TGTGCCAGCAGCCCCAGACAGGGATCTAACGAGCAGTACTTC. Amino acid sequence: CASSPRQGSNEQYF.

The sample holds one count of this clone. The V and J genes are TRBV28 and TRBJ1-5; 7 bases map to TRBD1. Germline trimming cut 2 bases from V and 0 bases from J; bases unmatched to any gene: 10. This CDR3 spans 18 amino acids. Germline CDR1 is MDHEN and CDR2 is SYDVKM. CDR3 region: CASSLPLTGAYSNQPQHF. The CDR3 DNA reads as TGTGCCAGCAGTTTACCGTTAACAGGGGCCTATAGCAATCAGCCCCAGCATTTT.

The chain carries TRBV5-6 and TRBJ2-7; 7 nucleotides match TRBD1. This CDR3 spans 15 amino acids. The ends lost 8 bases at V and 2 bases at J; junction bases unmatched: 13. Germline CDR1 is SGHDT and CDR2 is YYEEEE. This CDR3 reads CARLLKQGDPYEQYF. The DNA for the CDR3 is TGTGCCAGACTGCTAAAGCAGGGGGACCCCTACGAGCAGTACTTC.

V gene TRBV25-1 combines with J gene TRBJ2-7, with 8 bases matching TRBD1. Per germline, CDR1 MGHDK and CDR2 SYGVNS. CDR3 size: 13 residues. Trimming at V came to 4 bases and at J to 13 bases, leaving 12 bases not matched to a gene. CDR3 bases: TGTGCCAGCAGTGGGACAGGGTCCCTAGATTATTACTTC. Protein: CASSGTGSLDYYF.

The J gene is TRBJ1-6, the V gene TRBV27; the D gene is possibly TRBD1 (5 bases). The V and J ends lost 1 base and 9 bases respectively, with 16 bases between them. The germline gives CDR1 MNHEY, CDR2 SMNVEV (reference sequence). There are 16 residues in the CDR3. In nucleotides, the CDR3 is TGTGCCAGCAGTTTATACTCCAGAGGAGGGGCTTCACCCCTCCACTTT. The encoded protein is CASSLYSRGGASPLHF.

The V gene is TRBV15, the J gene TRBJ1-4, with no clear D. CDR3 length equals 15 residues. Per the germline V gene, CDR1 is LNHNV and CDR2 is YYDKDF (reference sequence). V was cut by 1 base and J by 3 bases, with 9 bases left in between. CDR3 in DNA: TGTGCCACCAGCAGAGTGGCAGGCGCTAATGAAAAACTGTTTTTT. Translating gives CATSRVAGANEKLFF. Looking up the rest from reference TRBV15 and TRBJ1-4 gives the full variable domain: DAMVIQNPRYQVTQFGKPVTLSCSQTLNHNVMYWYQQKSSQAPKLLFHYYDKDFNNEADTPDNFQSRRPNTSFCFLDIRSPGLGDTAMYLCATSRVAGANEKLFFGSGTQLSVL.

The CDR3 coding sequence is TGTGCCAGCAGCCAAGTGGAGAATCAGCCCCAGCATTTT. Its translation: CASSQVENQPQHF. The V call is TRBV3-1 (or the pseudogene TRBV3-2), the J call TRBJ1-5; D remains ambiguous. Germline values: CDR1 LGHDT, CDR2 YNNKEL (reference sequence). The CDR3 has 13 residues. Trimming removed 1 base from V and 4 bases from J, with 5 bases in between.

This clone was counted a few times. V and J are TRBV2 and TRBJ2-3, with a possible D match to TRBD1 (6 bases). Trimming pared 4 bases from V and 0 bases from J, leaving 23 bases between. Germline assignment: CDR1 SNHLY and CDR2 FYNNEI. The CDR3 is 19 residues long. The chain's CDR3 is CASSVPRDIKNPSTDTQYF. In DNA, the CDR3 is TGTGCCAGCAGTGTTCCCCGGGACATAAAGAACCCTAGCACAGATACGCAGTATTTT.